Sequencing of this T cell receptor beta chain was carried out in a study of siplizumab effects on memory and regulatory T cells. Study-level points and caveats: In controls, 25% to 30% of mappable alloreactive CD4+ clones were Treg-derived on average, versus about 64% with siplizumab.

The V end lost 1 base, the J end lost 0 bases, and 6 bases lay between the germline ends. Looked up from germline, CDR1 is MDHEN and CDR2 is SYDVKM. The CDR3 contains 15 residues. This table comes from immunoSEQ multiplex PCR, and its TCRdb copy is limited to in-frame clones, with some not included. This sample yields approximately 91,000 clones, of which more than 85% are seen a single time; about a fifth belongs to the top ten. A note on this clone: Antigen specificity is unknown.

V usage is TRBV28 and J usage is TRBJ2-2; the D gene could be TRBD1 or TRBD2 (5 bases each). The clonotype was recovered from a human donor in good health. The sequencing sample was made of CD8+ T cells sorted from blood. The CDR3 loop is CASSLLGANTGELFF. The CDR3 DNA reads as TGTGCCAGCAGTTTATTGGGGGCGAACACCGGGGAGCTGTTTTTT.